The T cell receptor (beta chain) under discussion was sequenced for a study of regulatory T cells in long-lasting Graves disease. Time point defined: newly diagnosed GD, antithyroid drugs for less than 3 months. PBMCs provided the RNA from which the TCR library was made. Germline-derived CDR1 and CDR2 are DFQATT and SNEGSKA (reference sequence). The CDR3 loop spans 13 amino acids. The V end lost 5 bases, the J end lost 1 base, and 11 bases lay between the germline ends. Relying on iRepertoire HTBI primers and Arm-PCR of CDR3 regions, the team built TCR beta libraries. TCRdb reprocessed the multiplex PCR reads via MiXCR and lists one record per CDR3 protein. The table shows over 450,000 distinct CDR3 sequences, with 12% occurring only once. The same data also went into a second study, on T cells in Graves' hyperthyroidism and ophthalmopathy. That report adds: With a median lead of approximately six months before onset, the model predicted ophthalmopathy.

The chain couples TRBV20-1 to TRBJ1-1; no definite D call. The clonotype originates from a woman aged 25 to 39 with Graves disease. Specimen: peripheral blood mononuclear cells (PBMCs), collected at new diagnosis, from a patient treated with antithyroid drugs. CDR3 amino acids: CSAYTYGNTEAFF. DNA for the CDR3: TGCAGTGCTTATACTTACGGGAACACTGAAGCTTTCTTT.